The clone carrying this TCR beta chain was recorded many times. What it binds is unknown. The data were taken from a study of human T cells and chemical hapten exposure. Points from the study as a whole: Healthy individuals' immune responses may differ from those of donors, who had alopecia.

In TCRdb, the RACE reads were re-called with MiXCR into one record per CDR3 protein. The profile shows 270,000 or so distinct CDR3 sequences, roughly 7.7% of them singletons. This CDR3 region has 17 residues. Trimming cost V 0 bases and J 5 bases; bases outside gene matches: 5. Germline values: CDR1 SGHRS, CDR2 YFSETQ. Time point here: pre-sensitization, week 0. Stated treatment: therapeutic diphenylcyclopropenone sensitization with weekly scalp DPC. Samples of blood were obtained prior to the application of each patch test. The authors extracted total RNA from unfractionated whole blood. This TCR was sampled from a man aged 18 to 35 with alopecia areata. Some clones in this sample may be carry-over from other donors' samples. V usage is TRBV5-1 and J usage is TRBJ1-6; TRBD1 matches 10 bases. Sequenced material: whole blood, taken in connection with sensitization to the hapten diphenylcyclopropenone (DPC). The CDR3 nucleotides are TGCGCCAGCAGCTTGGAGGACAGGGGGTGGGATAATTCACCCCTCCACTTT. It yields the protein CASSLEDRGWDNSPLHF.